The 31 T cell receptor beta chains below all came from one sample that was sequenced in a study of blood T cell repertoires in COVID-19. The protocol was immunoSEQ multiplex PCR, while the TCRdb copy is restricted to in-frame clones and leaves out a portion. The repertoire includes 250,000 to 350,000 clones, about 87% of them detected once, and around 5.8% sits in the top ten. The sequenced sample consisted of peripheral blood. These receptors all come from a woman between 50 and 59 years old with COVID-19, enrolled during active disease.

This rearrangement joins TRBV29-1 to TRBJ2-7, with TRBD2 matching 8 bases. V trimming: 4 bases; J trimming: 7 bases; junction bases outside the gene matches: 18. CDR3 size: 16 residues. CDR1 is SQVTM and CDR2 is ANQGSEA in the germline V gene. The CDR3 loop is CSVGAKSGSALGEQYF. The CDR3 coding sequence is TGCAGCGTTGGGGCCAAAAGCGGGAGCGCGTTGGGTGAGCAGTACTTC.

This clone was found a few times. The rearrangement uses TRBV10-3 and TRBJ1-2; 7 nucleotides line up with TRBD1. The germline V gene has CDR1 ENHRY and CDR2 SYGVKD. V was pared by 10 bases and J by 3 bases, with 5 bases of the junction left unmatched. CDR3 length: 12 amino acids. CDR3 loop: CATRQGDYGYTF. The CDR3 DNA reads TGTGCCACCCGACAGGGTGACTATGGCTACACCTTC.

This clone was seen a handful of times. The gene calls are TRBV13 and TRBJ1-6; D is ambiguous. Trimming removed 5 bases at V and 10 bases at J, with 12 bases between. The CDR3 is 13 residues long. Germline CDR1 and CDR2: PRHDT and FYEKMQ (reference sequence). CDR3 loop: CASSLPGESPLHF. CDR3 DNA sequence: TGTGCCAGCAGCCTCCCCGGGGAGTCACCCCTCCACTTT.

The chain is built from TRBV7-6 and TRBJ1-4; 7 bases align to TRBD1. Germline CDR1 SGHVS, CDR2 FNYEAQ. The CDR3 totals 15 residues. The trim removed 5 bases at V and 4 bases at J, leaving 7 bases unmatched. CDR3 sequence reads: CASSDRQGDNEKLFF. DNA of the CDR3: TGTGCCAGCAGCGACCGACAGGGAGATAATGAAAAACTGTTTTTT.

The chain employs TRBV12-3 or TRBV12-4 and TRBJ2-1; 7 nucleotides agree with TRBD1. The ends lost 10 bases at V and 2 bases at J; junction bases unmatched: 5. CDR3 length: 13 amino acids. CDR3 DNA: TGTGCCACATCCCAGGGGGCCTACAATGAGCAGTTCTTC. Amino acids: CATSQGAYNEQFF.

The chain couples TRBV7-3 to TRBJ1-1; 9 bases are shared with TRBD1. Trimming at V came to 5 bases and at J to 3 bases, leaving 7 bases not matched to a gene. Germline CDR1 and CDR2: SGHTA and FQGTGA. The length of the CDR3 is 15 residues. CDR3 amino acids: CASSPGTGSHTEAFF. As DNA, the CDR3 is TGTGCCAGCAGCCCCGGGACAGGGAGCCACACTGAAGCTTTCTTT.

The chain couples TRBV7-6 to TRBJ2-1, with 7 positions matching TRBD2. The CDR3 runs 16 residues. CDR1 is SGHVS and CDR2 is FNYEAQ in the germline V gene. After removal of 4 bases from V and 4 bases from J, the junction contained 10 bases not matched to a gene. CDR3 sequence: CASSSDLGRAYNEQFF. DNA for the CDR3: TGTGCCAGCAGCTCCGATCTAGGGAGGGCGTACAATGAGCAGTTCTTC.

This clone was detected a few times. The chain employs TRBV9 and TRBJ2-7, with 11 bases aligning to TRBD2. V gave up 4 bases and J gave up 3 bases; unmatched junction bases: 3. The CDR3 totals 14 residues. Germline CDR1 SGDLS, CDR2 YYNGEE. CDR3 DNA: TGTGCCAGCAGCATTAGCGGGAGGGACTACGAGCAGTACTTC. Its protein product is CASSISGRDYEQYF.

The chain joins TRBV18 to TRBJ2-7; TRBD1 matches at 7 bases. This CDR3 is built from 15 residues. V gave up 3 bases and J gave up 4 bases; unmatched junction bases: 9. Germline values: CDR1 KGHSH, CDR2 LQKENI. CDR3 in amino acids: CASSPSMGQMYEQYF. The CDR3 region has the DNA TGTGCCAGCTCACCTTCCATGGGACAGATGTACGAGCAGTACTTC.

This clone was detected only once. The chain carries TRBV7-6 and TRBJ2-1; 7 positions match TRBD2. The V segment lost 1 base and the J segment 6 bases; nucleotides outside the gene matches: 6. This CDR3 has 15 residues. Looked up from germline, CDR1 is SGHVS and CDR2 is FNYEAQ. The CDR3 is CASSLGLALGNEQFF. The DNA of the CDR3 is TGTGCCAGCAGCTTAGGACTAGCTCTTGGCAATGAGCAGTTCTTC.

A few counts support this clone. The rearrangement uses TRBV9 and TRBJ2-7; D remains unclear. The CDR3 runs to 15 residues. Germline assignment: CDR1 SGDLS and CDR2 YYNGEE. The V gene lost 0 bases and the J gene lost 3 bases, with 13 bases spanning the gap. The CDR3 spells CASSVGGQNLYEQYF. As DNA, the CDR3 is TGTGCCAGCAGCGTAGGCGGTCAGAACCTCTACGAGCAGTACTTC.

This clone was observed a handful of times. CDR3 bases: TGTGCCAGCAGCGACAGGGGGATGGGCTATGGCTACACCTTC. It specifies CASSDRGMGYGYTF. This chain joins TRBV6-4 and TRBJ1-2; 9 bases fit TRBD1. From germline, CDR1 is MRHNA and CDR2 SNTAGT. The V segment lost 6 bases and the J segment 4 bases; nucleotides outside the gene matches: 6. The CDR3 sequence is 14 residues long.

The chain is built from TRBV5-8 and TRBJ1-6; 8 nucleotides line up with TRBD1. The V and J ends lost 4 bases and 7 bases, in that order; junction bases with no gene match: 7. This CDR3 has 15 residues. CDR1 is SGHTS, CDR2 YDEGEE, per germline. The CDR3 loop reads CASSRAGGRNSPLHF. In DNA, the CDR3 is TGTGCCAGCAGCCGCGCAGGGGGCCGGAATTCACCCCTCCACTTT.

V gene TRBV15 combines with J gene TRBJ2-2, with TRBD1 matching over 8 bases. Trimming took 3 bases from V and 5 from J; bases not matched to a gene: 11. Germline V gene sequence: CDR1 LNHNV, CDR2 YYDKDF (reference sequence). The CDR3 is 17 residues long. CDR3 in DNA: TGTGCCACCAGCAGTCACTTAGGGACAGGCGGAACCGGGGAGCTGTTTTTT. Protein product: CATSSHLGTGGTGELFF.

This clone was detected a few times. The chain joins TRBV4-1 to TRBJ2-3; TRBD2 aligns across 10 bases. V shed 3 bases and J 6 bases; nucleotides not matched to a gene: 9. Germline V gene sequence: CDR1 MGHRA, CDR2 YSYEKL. CDR3 length: 16 residues. The chain's CDR3 is CASSQATSGVGDTQYF. CDR3 sequence (DNA): TGCGCCAGCAGCCAGGCCACTAGCGGGGTGGGGGATACGCAGTATTTT.

The chain uses TRBV19 and TRBJ2-2, with D possibly matching TRBD2 (9 bases). Germline V lookup: CDR1 LNHDA, CDR2 SQIVND (reference sequence). Trimming shortened V by 11 bases and J by 2 bases, and 21 bases separated the two germline ends. This CDR3 has 16 amino acids. The CDR3 bases are TGTGCCGCAGGGGGCGGGAGGGCCCGCAACACCGGGGAGCTGTTTTTT. The encoded protein is CAAGGGRARNTGELFF.

The chain couples TRBV5-1 to TRBJ1-3; D gene ambiguous. CDR1 SGHRS and CDR2 YFSETQ come from the germline V gene. The CDR3 has 15 residues. Trimming took off 4 bases at V and 0 bases at J, with 11 bases between the two ends. The CDR3 DNA reads as TGCGCCAGCAGCCTCGAACAGAACTCTGGAAACACCATATATTTT. It is translated as CASSLEQNSGNTIYF.

The chain employs TRBV5-1 and TRBJ2-2, with TRBD1 identical over 10 bases. This CDR3 has 16 amino acids. V trimming: 4 bases; J trimming: 4 bases; junction bases outside the gene matches: 7. Germline V gene lookup returns CDR1 SGHRS and CDR2 YFSETQ. The CDR3 DNA follows: TGCGCCAGCAGCCAGGGACAGGGGACGGGCACCGGGGAGCTGTTTTTT. Protein: CASSQGQGTGTGELFF.

The chain combines TRBV19 with TRBJ1-2; the D gene is possibly TRBD1 (6 bases). The CDR3 consists of 12 residues. The ends were cut back, 6 bases at V and 5 bases at J, with 10 bases in the middle. CDR1 and CDR2 (germline): LNHDA, SQIVND (reference sequence). CDR3 amino acids: CASRTGIYGYTF. CDR3 DNA: TGTGCCAGTAGAACAGGGATATATGGCTACACCTTC.

As DNA, the CDR3 is TGTGCCAGCAGCCCCTGGACAGTCCGAGAGGACTATGGCTACACCTTC. This encodes CASSPWTVREDYGYTF. The chain recombines TRBV21-1 with TRBJ1-2; the table's D call TRBD1 went unverified against the DNA. TRBV21-1 is designated a pseudogene. The CDR3 totals 16 residues.

This sequence joins TRBV2 and TRBJ2-5, with 7 nucleotides matching TRBD2. V lost 8 bases to trimming and J lost 5 bases; unmatched junction nucleotides: 14. From germline, CDR1 is SNHLY and CDR2 FYNNEI. The CDR3 has 15 residues. In DNA form, the CDR3 reads TGTGCCAGCGGGGGAGGGCAGGGATGGGTGGAGACCCAGTACTTC. This gives the protein CASGGGQGWVETQYF.

This rearrangement joins TRBV5-5 to TRBJ1-5, with 8 bases that match TRBD1. The CDR3 spans 16 residues. CDR1 and CDR2 (germline): SGHKS, YYEKEE (reference sequence). The ends lost 4 bases at V and 0 bases at J; junction bases unmatched: 6. Here the CDR3 reads CASSARGLDSNQPQHF. The CDR3 nucleotides read TGTGCCAGCAGCGCCAGGGGGCTCGATAGCAATCAGCCCCAGCATTTT.

The chain carries TRBV6-5 and TRBJ1-5, with TRBD1 identical over 8 bases. Germline loops: CDR1 MNHEY, CDR2 SVGAGI. V trimming: 6 bases; J trimming: 0 bases; junction bases outside the gene matches: 4. The CDR3 consists of 15 residues. The CDR3 spells CASRGTGYSNQPQHF. DNA for the CDR3: TGTGCCAGCAGGGGGACAGGTTATAGCAATCAGCCCCAGCATTTT.

The chain joins TRBV6-2 or TRBV6-3 to TRBJ2-3; D not resolved. CDR1 MNHEY and CDR2 SVGEGT come from the germline V gene. Trimming pared 2 bases from V and 5 bases from J, leaving 17 bases between. This CDR3 comprises 16 residues. Written as DNA, the CDR3 is TGTGCCAGCAGTTACCCCGACCGCGCTAGGAAAGATACGCAGTATTTT. Its protein is CASSYPDRARKDTQYF.

This chain links TRBV7-9 with TRBJ2-1; 7 bases match TRBD1. The germline V gene encodes CDR1 SEHNR and CDR2 FQNEAQ (reference sequence). The CDR3 covers 15 residues. Trimming removed 3 bases from V and 16 bases from J; junction bases left unmatched: 18. CDR3 region: CASSLTGPRGFSSFF. DNA for the CDR3: TGTGCCAGCAGCTTGACAGGGCCGAGGGGATTTTCGTCATTCTTC. Filled out from reference TRBV7-9 and TRBJ2-1, the complete variable domain reads DTGVSQNPRHKITKRGQNVTFRCDPISEHNRLYWYRQTLGQGPEFLTYFQNEAQLEKSRLLSDRFSAERPKGSFSTLEIQRTEQGDSAMYLCASSLTGPRGFSSFFGPGTRLTVL.

The rearrangement joins TRBV9 to TRBJ2-2; 7 bases fit TRBD2. The CDR3 consists of 16 residues. The ends lost 0 bases at V and 2 bases at J; junction bases unmatched: 4. Germline-derived CDR1 and CDR2 are SGDLS and YYNGEE. The CDR3 DNA reads as TGTGCCAGCAGCGTAGCTAGCGGCCTAAACACCGGGGAGCTGTTTTTT. It is translated as CASSVASGLNTGELFF.

The V and J genes are TRBV11-3 and TRBJ2-7; 7 bases agree with TRBD1. CDR3 length: 13 residues. The trim removed 5 bases at V and 1 base at J, leaving 2 bases unmatched. Per germline, CDR1 SGHNT and CDR2 YENEEA. The CDR3 nucleotides are TGTGCCAGCAGCCCGGGACAGTCCTACGAGCAGTACTTC. This gives the protein CASSPGQSYEQYF. The full variable domain, completed using reference TRBV11-3 and TRBJ2-7, is EAGVVQSPRYKIIEKKQPVAFWCNPISGHNTLYWYLQNLGQGPELLIRYENEEAVDDSQLPKDRFSAERLKGVDSTLKIQPAELGDSAVYLCASSPGQSYEQYFGPGTRLTVT.

This chain uses TRBV11-2 with TRBJ2-7, with D perhaps matching TRBD2 (5 bases). Germline V CDR1 and CDR2: SGHAT, FQNNGV. The CDR3 runs to 12 residues. Trimming pared 5 bases from V and 4 bases from J, leaving 9 bases between. In DNA form, the CDR3 reads TGTGCCAGCAGCACCACTAGGTACGAGCAGTACTTC. It encodes CASSTTRYEQYF.

This clone was counted between two and nine times. A read error may produce the germline difference seen at one junction end. The chain couples TRBV28 to TRBJ1-5; perhaps TRBD1 as D (5 bases). CDR3 length: 16 amino acids. Germline CDR1 and CDR2: MDHEN and SYDVKM. Here the CDR3 DNA reads TGTGCCAGCTGTTTCTCTAGCGGGGGGTCGAATCAGCCCCAGCATTTT. This encodes CASCFSSGGSNQPQHF.

V is TRBV4-1 and J is TRBJ2-7; 8 bases agree with TRBD1. The J segment lost 2 bases and the V segment lost 1 base, leaving 7 bases of the junction unmatched. Per germline, CDR1 MGHRA and CDR2 YSYEKL. The CDR3 contains 16 residues. CDR3 residues: CASSQAGTTGAYEQYF. Written as DNA, the CDR3 is TGCGCCAGCAGCCAAGCTGGGACGACAGGGGCCTACGAGCAGTACTTC.

The CDR3 region has the DNA TGTGCCAGCAGCGTAAGGGGACTGGGAGTGGATGAGCAGTTCTTC. Protein product: CASSVRGLGVDEQFF. V usage is TRBV9 and J usage is TRBJ2-1, with D possibly matching TRBD2 (6 bases). The CDR3 is 15 residues long. V lost 1 base and J 8 bases, leaving 16 bases between the germline ends. Germline CDR1 is SGDLS and CDR2 is YYNGEE.